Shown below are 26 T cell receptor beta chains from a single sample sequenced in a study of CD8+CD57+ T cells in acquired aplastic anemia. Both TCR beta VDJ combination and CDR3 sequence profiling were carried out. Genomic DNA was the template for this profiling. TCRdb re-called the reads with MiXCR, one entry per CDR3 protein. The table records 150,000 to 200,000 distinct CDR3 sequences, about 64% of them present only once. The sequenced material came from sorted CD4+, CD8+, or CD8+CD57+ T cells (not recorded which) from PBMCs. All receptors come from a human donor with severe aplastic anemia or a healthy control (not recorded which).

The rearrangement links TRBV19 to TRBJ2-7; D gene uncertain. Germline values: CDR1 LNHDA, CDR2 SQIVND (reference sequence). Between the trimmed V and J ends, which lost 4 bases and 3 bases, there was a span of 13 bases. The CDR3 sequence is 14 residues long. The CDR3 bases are TGTGCCAGTAGTAGGACCGGTCTTAACTACGAGCAGTACTTC. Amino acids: CASSRTGLNYEQYF. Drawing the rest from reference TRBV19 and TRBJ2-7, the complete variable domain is DGGITQSPKYLFRKEGQNVTLSCEQNLNHDAMYWYRQDPGQGLRLIYYSQIVNDFQKGDIAEGYSVSREKKESFPLTVTSAQKNPTAFYLCASSRTGLNYEQYFGPGTRLTVT.

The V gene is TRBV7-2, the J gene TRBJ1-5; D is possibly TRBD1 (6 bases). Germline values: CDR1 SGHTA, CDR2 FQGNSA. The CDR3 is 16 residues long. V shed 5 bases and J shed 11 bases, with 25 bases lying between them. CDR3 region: CASSQGTSDAGETQHF. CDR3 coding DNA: TGTGCCAGCAGCCAAGGGACTAGCGATGCAGGGGAGACCCAGCATTTT.

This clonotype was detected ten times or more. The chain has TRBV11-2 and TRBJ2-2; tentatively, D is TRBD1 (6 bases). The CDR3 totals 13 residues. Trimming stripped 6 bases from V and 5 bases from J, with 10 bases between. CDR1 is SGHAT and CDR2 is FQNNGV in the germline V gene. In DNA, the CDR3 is TGTGCCAGCAGTCAAGGGGGAACCGGGGAGCTGTTTTTT. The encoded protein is CASSQGGTGELFF.

CDR3 in amino acids: CACGGENYYEQYF. CDR3 in DNA: TGTGCCTGCGGCGGGGAGAACTATTACGAGCAGTACTTC. The chain employs TRBV12-3 or TRBV12-4 and TRBJ2-7; possibly TRBD2 for D (6 bases). CDR3 length equals 13 residues. Trimming pared 11 bases from V and 4 bases from J, leaving 18 bases between.

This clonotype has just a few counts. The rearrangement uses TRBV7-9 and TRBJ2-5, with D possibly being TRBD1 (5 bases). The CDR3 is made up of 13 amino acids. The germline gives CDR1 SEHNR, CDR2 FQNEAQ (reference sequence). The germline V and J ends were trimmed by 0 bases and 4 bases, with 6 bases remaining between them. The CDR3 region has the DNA TGTGCCAGCAGCTTAGCAGGGGCAGAGACCCAGTACTTC. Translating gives CASSLAGAETQYF. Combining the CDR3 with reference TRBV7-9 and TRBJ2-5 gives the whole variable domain DTGVSQNPRHKITKRGQNVTFRCDPISEHNRLYWYRQTLGQGPEFLTYFQNEAQLEKSRLLSDRFSAERPKGSFSTLEIQRTEQGDSAMYLCASSLAGAETQYFGPGTRLLVL.

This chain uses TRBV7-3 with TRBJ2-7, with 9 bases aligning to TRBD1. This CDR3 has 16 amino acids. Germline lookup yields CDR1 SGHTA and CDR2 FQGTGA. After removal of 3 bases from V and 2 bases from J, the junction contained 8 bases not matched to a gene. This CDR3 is CASSFVDRGRPYEQYF. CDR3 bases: TGTGCCAGCAGCTTCGTCGACAGGGGGAGACCCTACGAGCAGTACTTC.

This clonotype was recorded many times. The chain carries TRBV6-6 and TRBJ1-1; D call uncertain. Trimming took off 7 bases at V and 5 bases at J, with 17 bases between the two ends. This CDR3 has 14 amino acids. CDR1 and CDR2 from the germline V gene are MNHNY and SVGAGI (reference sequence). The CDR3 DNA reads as TGTGCCAGCATAGTCCGGGATTTGAGGACTGAAGCTTTCTTT. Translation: CASIVRDLRTEAFF.

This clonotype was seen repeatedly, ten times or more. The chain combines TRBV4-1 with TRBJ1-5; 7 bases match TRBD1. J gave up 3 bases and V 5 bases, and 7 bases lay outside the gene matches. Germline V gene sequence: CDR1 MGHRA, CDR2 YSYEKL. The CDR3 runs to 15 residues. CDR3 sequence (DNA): TGCGCCAGCAGCGCCGGGACAGACTACAATCAGCCCCAGCATTTT. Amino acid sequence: CASSAGTDYNQPQHF.

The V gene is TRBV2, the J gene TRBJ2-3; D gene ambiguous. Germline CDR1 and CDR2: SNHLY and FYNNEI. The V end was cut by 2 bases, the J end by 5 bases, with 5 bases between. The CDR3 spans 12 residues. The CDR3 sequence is CASSEWEDTQYF. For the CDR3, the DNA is TGTGCCAGCAGTGAATGGGAAGATACGCAGTATTTT.

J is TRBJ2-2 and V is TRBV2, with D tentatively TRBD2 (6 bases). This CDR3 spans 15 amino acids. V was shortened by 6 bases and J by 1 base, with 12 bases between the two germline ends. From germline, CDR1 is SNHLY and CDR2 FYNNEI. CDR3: CASRRWGVNTGELFF. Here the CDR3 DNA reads TGTGCCAGCAGACGATGGGGGGTGAACACCGGGGAGCTGTTTTTT.

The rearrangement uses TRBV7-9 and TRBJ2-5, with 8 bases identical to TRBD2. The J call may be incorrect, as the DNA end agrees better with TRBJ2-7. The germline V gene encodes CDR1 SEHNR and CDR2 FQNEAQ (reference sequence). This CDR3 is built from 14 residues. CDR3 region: CASSAGAGGYEQYF. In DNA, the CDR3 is TGTGCCAGCAGCGCCGGGGCGGGGGGCTACGAGCAGTACTTC.

The CDR3 region has the DNA TGTGCCAGCAGCGCATCTACGGGGACAGCGTACTCCTACGAGCAGTACTTC. Protein sequence: CASSASTGTAYSYEQYF. The gene calls are TRBV7-2 and TRBJ2-7; TRBD1 aligns across 7 bases. V shed 5 bases, J shed 0 bases, and the junction held 13 bases outside the gene matches. CDR1 is SGHTA, CDR2 FQGNSA, per germline. The CDR3 is made up of 17 amino acids.

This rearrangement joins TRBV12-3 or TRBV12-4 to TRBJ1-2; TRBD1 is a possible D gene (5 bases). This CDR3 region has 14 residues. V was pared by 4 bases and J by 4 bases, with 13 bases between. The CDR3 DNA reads TGTGCCAGCAGTTGGCGCAGGGTGGGCTATGGCTACACCTTC. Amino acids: CASSWRRVGYGYTF.

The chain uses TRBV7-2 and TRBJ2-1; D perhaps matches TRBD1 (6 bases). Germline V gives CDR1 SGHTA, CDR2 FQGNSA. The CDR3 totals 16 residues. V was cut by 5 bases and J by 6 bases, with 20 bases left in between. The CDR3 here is CASSQNTGSVGNEQFF. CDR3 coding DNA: TGTGCCAGCAGCCAAAACACAGGGTCAGTAGGCAATGAGCAGTTCTTC.

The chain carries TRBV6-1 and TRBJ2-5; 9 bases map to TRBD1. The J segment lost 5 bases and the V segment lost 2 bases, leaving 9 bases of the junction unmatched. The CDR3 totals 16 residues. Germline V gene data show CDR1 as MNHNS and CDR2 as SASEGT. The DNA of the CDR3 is TGTGCCAGCAGTGAACCCCCGGGACAGGGAAGGGAGACCCAGTACTTC. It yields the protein CASSEPPGQGRETQYF.

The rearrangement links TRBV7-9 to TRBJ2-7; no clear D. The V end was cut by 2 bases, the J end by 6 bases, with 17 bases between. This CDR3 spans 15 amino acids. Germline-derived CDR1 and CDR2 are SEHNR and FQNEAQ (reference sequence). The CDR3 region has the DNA TGTGCCAGCAGCTTAAGCCTGAGACCCTTTGTCGAGCAGTACTTC. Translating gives CASSLSLRPFVEQYF.

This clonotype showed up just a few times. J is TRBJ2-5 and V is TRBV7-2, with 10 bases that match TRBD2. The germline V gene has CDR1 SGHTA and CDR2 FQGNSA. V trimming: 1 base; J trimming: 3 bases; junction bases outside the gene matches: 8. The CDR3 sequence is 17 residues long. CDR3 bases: TGTGCCAGCAGCTTAGGCCCTAGCGGGAGAGGGGAAGAGACCCAGTACTTC. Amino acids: CASSLGPSGRGEETQYF.

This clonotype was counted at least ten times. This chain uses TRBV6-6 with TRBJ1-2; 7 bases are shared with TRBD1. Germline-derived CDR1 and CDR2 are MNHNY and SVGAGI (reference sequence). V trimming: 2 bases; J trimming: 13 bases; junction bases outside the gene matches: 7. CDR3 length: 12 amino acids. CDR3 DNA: TGTGCCAGCAGTTACGGGGACAGCGAATCCACCTTC. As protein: CASSYGDSESTF.

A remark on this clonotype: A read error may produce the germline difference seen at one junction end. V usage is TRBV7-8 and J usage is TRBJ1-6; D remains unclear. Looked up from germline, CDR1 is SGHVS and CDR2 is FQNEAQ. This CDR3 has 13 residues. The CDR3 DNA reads TGTGCCAGCAGCTTAGACATAATTCAGCCCCCCCACTTT. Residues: CASSLDIIQPPHF.

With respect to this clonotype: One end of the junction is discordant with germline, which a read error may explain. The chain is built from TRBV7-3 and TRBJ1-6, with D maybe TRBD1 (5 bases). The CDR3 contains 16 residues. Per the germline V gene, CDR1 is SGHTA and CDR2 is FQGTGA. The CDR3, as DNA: TGTGCCGGCAGCTTAGTGGCAGGGAAGTACTATTCACCCCTCCACTTT. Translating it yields CAGSLVAGKYYSPLHF.

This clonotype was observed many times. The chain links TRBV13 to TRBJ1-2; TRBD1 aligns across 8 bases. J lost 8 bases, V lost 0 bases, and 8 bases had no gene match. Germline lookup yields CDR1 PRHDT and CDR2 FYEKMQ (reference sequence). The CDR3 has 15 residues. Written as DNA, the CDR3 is TGTGCCAGCAGCTTAGGGGAGGCGCCAGGGGGCGGCTACACCTTC. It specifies CASSLGEAPGGGYTF.

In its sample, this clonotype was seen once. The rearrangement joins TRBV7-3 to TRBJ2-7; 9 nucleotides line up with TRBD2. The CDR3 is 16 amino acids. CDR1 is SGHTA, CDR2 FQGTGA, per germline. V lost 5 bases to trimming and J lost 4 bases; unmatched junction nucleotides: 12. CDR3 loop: CASSPPQTSGVYEQYF. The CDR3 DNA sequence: TGTGCCAGCAGCCCCCCCCAGACTAGCGGTGTTTACGAGCAGTACTTC.

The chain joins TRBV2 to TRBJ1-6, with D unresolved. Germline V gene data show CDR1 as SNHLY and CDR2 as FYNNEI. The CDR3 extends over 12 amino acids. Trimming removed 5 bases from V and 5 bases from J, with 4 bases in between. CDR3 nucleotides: TGTGCCAGCAGTCCTAATAATTCACCCCTCCACTTT. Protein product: CASSPNNSPLHF.

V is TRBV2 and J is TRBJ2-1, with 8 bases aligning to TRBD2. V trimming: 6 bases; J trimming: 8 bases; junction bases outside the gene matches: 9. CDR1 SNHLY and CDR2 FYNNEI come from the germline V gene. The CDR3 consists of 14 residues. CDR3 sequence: CASRAGTSRDEQFF. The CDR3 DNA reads TGTGCCAGCAGAGCCGGGACTAGTCGTGATGAGCAGTTCTTC.

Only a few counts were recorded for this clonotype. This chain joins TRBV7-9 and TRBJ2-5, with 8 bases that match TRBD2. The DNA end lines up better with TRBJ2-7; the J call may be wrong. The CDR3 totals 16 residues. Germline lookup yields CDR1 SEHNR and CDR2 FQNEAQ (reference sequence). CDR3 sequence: CASSLWSGGARGEQYF. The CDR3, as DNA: TGTGCCAGCAGCCTATGGTCGGGGGGGGCCCGGGGCGAGCAGTACTTC.

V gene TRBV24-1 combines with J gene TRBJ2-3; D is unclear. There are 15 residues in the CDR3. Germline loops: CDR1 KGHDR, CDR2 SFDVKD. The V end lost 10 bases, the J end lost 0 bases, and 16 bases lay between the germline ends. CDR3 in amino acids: CATFTQSSSTDTQYF. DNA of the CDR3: TGTGCCACATTTACCCAGAGTTCTAGCACAGATACGCAGTATTTT.